Presented here are 26 T cell receptor beta chains from one specimen sequenced in a study of CD8 T cells in ankylosing spondylitis. TCRdb called the 5' RACE reads again in MiXCR, with one record for every CDR3 protein. The repertoire holds under 400,000 distinct CDR3 sequences, around 10% seen once, with about 10% in the top ten. The sequenced material came from blood, either unsorted or a sorted T cell fraction (not recorded which). These receptors all stem from a female donor with ankylosing spondylitis or in good health (not recorded which).

This clonotype turned up a few times. Since the CDR3 does not end with the conserved phenylalanine or tryptophan, this likely comes from a read error. The rearrangement joins TRBV5-1 to TRBJ1-4; 10 positions match TRBD1. CDR1 and CDR2 from the germline V gene are SGHRS and YFSETQ. This CDR3 is 15 amino acids long. Trimming took 6 bases from V and 5 from J; bases not matched to a gene: 7. This chain's CDR3 is CASTGTGAPNEKLFV. Here the CDR3 DNA reads TGCGCCAGCACCGGGACAGGGGCTCCAAATGAAAAACTGTTTGTT.

J is TRBJ2-1 and V is TRBV30; TRBD2 matches at 9 bases. The CDR3 loop spans 15 amino acids. J was trimmed by 7 bases and V by 0 bases; bases with no gene match: 7. CDR1 GTSNPN and CDR2 SVGIG come from the germline V gene (reference sequence). CDR3 sequence: CAWSVLAGKENEQFF. CDR3 DNA: TGTGCCTGGAGTGTACTAGCGGGCAAAGAAAATGAGCAGTTCTTC.

This clonotype was observed at least ten times. The rearrangement links TRBV5-1 to TRBJ2-7; perhaps TRBD1 as D (6 bases). Per the germline V gene, CDR1 is SGHRS and CDR2 is YFSETQ. This CDR3 contains 14 residues. V was clipped by 4 bases and J by 8 bases, with 19 bases between them. The CDR3 protein is CASSPRQEKSQQYF. CDR3 DNA: TGCGCCAGCAGCCCGCGACAGGAAAAATCGCAGCAGTACTTC.

There are many counts of this clonotype. The chain joins TRBV20-1 to TRBJ2-4, with TRBD2 as a possible D gene (5 bases). V was cut by 5 bases and J by 0 bases, with 14 bases left in between. This CDR3 is built from 15 residues. Germline CDR1 DFQATT, CDR2 SNEGSKA (reference sequence). The CDR3 DNA reads TGCAGTGCTTCTCAGCGGCGTCTAGCCAAAAACATTCAGTACTTC. Its translation is CSASQRRLAKNIQYF.

The genes are TRBV5-1 and TRBJ2-2; 9 bases match TRBD2. Trimming took 1 base from V and 6 from J; bases not matched to a gene: 4. Germline V gene lookup returns CDR1 SGHRS and CDR2 YFSETQ. The CDR3 sequence is 15 residues long. The CDR3 here is CASSLYLAGSGELFF. The CDR3 DNA follows: TGCGCCAGCAGCTTGTATCTAGCGGGGTCCGGGGAGCTGTTTTTT. Full variable domain (remainder filled in from reference TRBV5-1 and TRBJ2-2): KAGVTQTPRYLIKTRGQQVTLSCSPISGHRSVSWYQQTPGQGLQFLFEYFSETQRNKGNFPGRFSGRQFSNSRSEMNVSTLELGDSALYLCASSLYLAGSGELFFGEGSRLTVL.

V is TRBV19 and J is TRBJ2-6; D remains ambiguous. Germline CDR1 reads LNHDA; CDR2 reads SQIVND (reference sequence). This CDR3 contains 15 residues. Trimming left V 9 bases short and J 1 base short, with 13 bases between. CDR3 amino acids: CASTITVSGANVLTF. The DNA for the CDR3 is TGTGCCAGCACAATTACAGTGTCTGGGGCCAACGTCCTGACTTTC.

This clonotype has at least ten counts. V usage is TRBV6-5 and J usage is TRBJ1-2; D is uncertain. V was shortened by 7 bases and J by 0 bases, with 6 bases between the two germline ends. The CDR3 is 12 amino acids. Per germline, CDR1 MNHEY and CDR2 SVGAGI. The CDR3 region has the DNA TGTGCCAGCAAAGGATCTAACTATGGCTACACCTTC. Translation gives CASKGSNYGYTF.

A note on this clonotype: With a much larger clone just one base away, this may be a read error. J is TRBJ2-3 and V is TRBV7-6, with a tentative D call TRBD2 (7 bases). Germline V gene sequence: CDR1 SGHVS, CDR2 FNYEAQ. The CDR3 is 14 amino acids. As DNA, the CDR3 is TGTGGCAGCAGGCCTGGCGGGGGCTCAGATACGCAGTATTTT. Residues: CGSRPGGGSDTQYF.

The J gene is TRBJ2-3, the V gene TRBV5-1, with 9 bases aligning to TRBD2. CDR1 and CDR2 from the germline V gene are SGHRS and YFSETQ. This CDR3 contains 14 residues. V lost 5 bases and J lost 1; bases outside the gene matches: 2. This CDR3 reads CASRERGGTDTQYF. The CDR3 nucleotides are TGCGCCAGCAGAGAGCGGGGGGGCACAGATACGCAGTATTTT.

This clonotype showed up many times. V and J are TRBV10-3 and TRBJ1-3; D may be TRBD1 (5 bases). V gave up 8 bases and J gave up 2 bases, with 13 bases separating them. There are 14 residues in the CDR3. CDR1 is ENHRY and CDR2 is SYGVKD in the germline V gene. The CDR3 DNA sequence: TGTGCCATCCGCCCCCCAGGGACTGGAAACACCATATATTTT. Residues: CAIRPPGTGNTIYF.

This clonotype showed up many times. The chain links TRBV28 to TRBJ1-5, with D uncertain. This CDR3 comprises 12 residues. Trimming took off 6 bases at V and 2 bases at J, with 5 bases between the two ends. CDR1 MDHEN and CDR2 SYDVKM come from the germline V gene. The CDR3 coding sequence is TGTGCCAGCAGGGTGGGCAATCAGCCCCAGCATTTT. This codes for CASRVGNQPQHF.

The genes are TRBV27 and TRBJ2-7, with a tentative D call TRBD1 (6 bases). Trimming pared 5 bases from V and 3 bases from J, leaving 14 bases between. In germline, CDR1 is MNHEY, CDR2 SMNVEV (reference sequence). The CDR3 sequence is 14 residues long. CDR3 region: CASSMDSLSYEQYF. The CDR3 DNA sequence: TGTGCCAGCAGTATGGACAGCCTCAGCTACGAGCAGTACTTC.

There are a few counts of this clonotype. V is TRBV7-8 and J is TRBJ1-5; D ambiguous. Germline V CDR1 and CDR2: SGHVS, FQNEAQ. The CDR3 totals 15 residues. V was clipped by 3 bases and J by 3 bases, with 12 bases between them. CDR3 coding DNA: TGTGCCAGCAGCTTGATACGAGGAGACAATCAGCCCCAGCATTTT. Its protein is CASSLIRGDNQPQHF.

The chain couples TRBV19 to TRBJ1-1; D possibly corresponds to TRBD1 (5 bases). The V gene's germline CDR1 is LNHDA and CDR2 SQIVND (reference sequence). Trimming cost V 5 bases and J 0 bases, with 13 bases left between them. The CDR3 covers 15 residues. CDR3 nucleotides: TGTGCCAGTAGTCGGGGCCCAAACCTGAACACTGAAGCTTTCTTT. Translation: CASSRGPNLNTEAFF.

This clonotype was counted at least ten times. The chain recombines TRBV3-1 with TRBJ1-5, with a possible D match to TRBD1 (6 bases). This CDR3 comprises 15 residues. Germline V gene lookup returns CDR1 LGHDT and CDR2 YNNKEL (reference sequence). Between the trimmed V and J ends, which lost 3 bases and 6 bases, there was a span of 15 bases. For the CDR3, the DNA is TGTGCCAGCAGCCAGGGGGCCCAATCCGGTCAGCCCCAGCATTTT. Its protein product is CASSQGAQSGQPQHF. Full variable domain (rest looked up from reference TRBV3-1 and TRBJ1-5): DTAVSQTPKYLVTQMGNDKSIKCEQNLGHDTMYWYKQDSKKFLKIMFSYNNKELIINETVPNRFSPKSPDKAHLNLHINSLELGDSAVYFCASSQGAQSGQPQHFGDGTRLSIL.

This clonotype has ten or more counts. The chain combines TRBV20-1 with TRBJ2-2; D might be TRBD2 (7 bases). Germline CDR1 and CDR2: DFQATT and SNEGSKA (reference sequence). V was cut by 5 bases and J by 5 bases, with 18 bases left in between. The CDR3 spans 15 residues. CDR3 in amino acids: CSAVGAGVPTGELFF. The CDR3 bases are TGCAGTGCTGTGGGGGCGGGAGTTCCAACCGGGGAGCTGTTTTTT.

This rearrangement joins TRBV10-2 to TRBJ1-5, with a weak D call TRBD1 (5 bases). The CDR3 runs 15 residues. Trimming removed 5 bases at V and 3 bases at J, with 14 bases between. Germline CDR1 is WSHSY and CDR2 is SAAADI. This CDR3 is CASSRGAASNQPQHF. The CDR3 DNA reads TGCGCCAGCAGTAGAGGGGCTGCATCCAATCAGCCCCAGCATTTT.

The chain is built from TRBV10-1 and TRBJ2-7; D is uncertain. The V gene lost 0 bases and the J gene lost 3 bases, with 12 bases spanning the gap. This CDR3 is built from 15 residues. Per germline, CDR1 WNHNN and CDR2 SYGVQD (reference sequence). The CDR3 is CASSESISGNYEQYF. Here the CDR3 DNA reads TGCGCCAGCAGTGAGTCGATCTCTGGGAACTACGAGCAGTACTTC.

A note on this clonotype: A much larger clone is a single base away; this may be a read error. The V gene is TRBV10-2, the J gene TRBJ1-1; D perhaps matches TRBD1 (5 bases). Trimming took 6 bases from V and 3 from J, leaving 11 bases between them. The CDR3 is made up of 13 amino acids. Germline V lookup: CDR1 WSHSY, CDR2 SAAADI. The chain's CDR3 is CASRGEGHTEAFF. In nucleotides, the CDR3 is TGCGCCAGCAGGGGGGAAGGGCACACTGAAGCTTTCTTT.

This clonotype was recorded at least ten times. CDR3 loop: CASSYISGTAYYEQYF. The DNA of the CDR3 is TGTGCCAGCAGCTACATATCCGGGACAGCTTACTACGAGCAGTACTTC. V and J are TRBV7-2 and TRBJ2-7, with 7 positions matching TRBD1. Losses at the gene ends were 4 bases for V and 3 bases for J; bases not matched to a gene: 12. The CDR3 sequence is 16 residues long. CDR1 is SGHTA and CDR2 is FQGNSA in the germline V gene.

Concerning this clonotype: Relative to the germline gene, one junction end is altered; a read error may explain this. The rearrangement uses TRBV20-1 and TRBJ2-2, with D perhaps assigned TRBD1 or TRBD2 (5 bases each). This CDR3 is 11 amino acids long. Germline values: CDR1 DFQATT, CDR2 SNEGSKA (reference sequence). The CDR3, as DNA: TGCGGTGCTCCGGGGCCCGGGGAGCTGTTTTTT. Translating it yields CGAPGPGELFF.

This clonotype was detected ten times or more. The chain links TRBV7-2 to TRBJ2-7; D is possibly TRBD1 (7 bases). This CDR3 comprises 15 residues. Trimming stripped 5 bases from V and 4 bases from J, with 18 bases between. CDR1 and CDR2 (germline): SGHTA, FQGNSA. The DNA of the CDR3 is TGTGCCAGCAGCGGAGACAGGGCCGGGGGATACGAGCAGTACTTC. This translates into CASSGDRAGGYEQYF.

This clonotype was detected many times. This chain links TRBV6-5 with TRBJ2-1, with 7 bases aligning to TRBD2. The CDR3 runs to 12 residues. Germline CDR1 and CDR2: MNHEY and SVGAGI. The trim removed 8 bases at V and 6 bases at J, leaving 4 bases unmatched. The CDR3 protein is CASGGGFNEQFF. CDR3 DNA sequence: TGTGCCAGCGGGGGGGGTTTCAATGAGCAGTTCTTC.

Only a few counts were recorded for this clonotype. The V gene is TRBV20-1, the J gene TRBJ2-7; tentatively, D is TRBD2 (7 bases). The CDR3 contains 13 residues. The ends were cut back, 6 bases at V and 5 bases at J, with 17 bases in the middle. In germline, CDR1 is DFQATT, CDR2 SNEGSKA (reference sequence). The CDR3 sequence: CSANRGADHEQYF. In DNA form, the CDR3 reads TGCAGTGCAAATCGGGGGGCGGATCACGAGCAGTACTTC.

This clonotype was observed a handful of times. This rearrangement joins TRBV5-1 to TRBJ2-2; 7 nucleotides align to TRBD2. CDR1 is SGHRS, CDR2 YFSETQ, per germline. The CDR3 is 15 residues long. V was clipped by 3 bases and J by 3 bases; unmatched bases: 5. The CDR3 DNA follows: TGCGCCAGCAGCTGGAGCGGGGAGGACACCGGGGAGCTGTTTTTT. Translation gives CASSWSGEDTGELFF.

The V and J genes are TRBV2 and TRBJ2-7; 9 positions agree with TRBD2. V was pared by 10 bases and J by 3 bases, with 10 bases of the junction left unmatched. This CDR3 comprises 14 residues. Germline-derived CDR1 and CDR2 are SNHLY and FYNNEI. CDR3 in amino acids: CAIQRAGGIYEQYF. CDR3 nucleotides: TGTGCCATCCAGCGAGCGGGAGGAATCTACGAGCAGTACTTC.